Sequencing of this T cell receptor beta chain was carried out in a study of T-cell memory formation after mild COVID-19. About the study: In these data, TCR clusters were largely donor specific. Whole-study findings and limits: Contracting clones from day 15 to 85 had balanced CD4/CD8; later expanders favoured CD4+.

5'RACE with constant-segment primers yielded barcoded, UMI-tagged TCR alpha and TCR beta cDNA libraries. TCRdb called the 5' RACE reads again in MiXCR, with one record for every CDR3 protein. The sample shows about 200,000 distinct CDR3 sequences, roughly 10% of them seen only once. The CDR3 is made up of 11 amino acids. Trimming stripped 5 bases from V and 9 bases from J, with 7 bases between. A remark on this clonotype: No antigen is known for it.

Material for sequencing was PBMCs or a T cell subset sorted from them (not recorded which). The chain uses TRBV12-3 or TRBV12-4 and TRBJ2-2, with D unresolved. This clonotype was obtained from a man younger than 35 who had mild COVID-19 (a few samples of this study predate the infection). Cell type and time point are not known. The CDR3 sequence: CASSPYRELFF. In DNA, the CDR3 is TGTGCCAGCAGTCCGTACCGGGAGCTGTTTTTT.